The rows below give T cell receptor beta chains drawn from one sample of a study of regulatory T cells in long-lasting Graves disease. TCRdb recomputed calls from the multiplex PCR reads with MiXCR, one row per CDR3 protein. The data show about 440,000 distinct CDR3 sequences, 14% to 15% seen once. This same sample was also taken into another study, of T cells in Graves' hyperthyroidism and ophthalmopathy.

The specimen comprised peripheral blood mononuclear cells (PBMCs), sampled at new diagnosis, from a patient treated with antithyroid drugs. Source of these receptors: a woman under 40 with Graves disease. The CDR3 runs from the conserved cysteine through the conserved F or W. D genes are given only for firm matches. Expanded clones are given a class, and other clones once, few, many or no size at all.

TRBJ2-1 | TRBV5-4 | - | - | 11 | CASRSGLSQFF | TGTGCCAGCAGGTCTGGACTGTCGCAGTTCTTC
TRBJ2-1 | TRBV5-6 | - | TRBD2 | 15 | CASSPSGTSGNEQFF | TGTGCCAGCAGCCCCTCCGGGACTAGCGGCAATGAGCAGTTCTTC
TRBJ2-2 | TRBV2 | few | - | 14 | CASSERLGTGELFF | TGTGCCAGCAGTGAGCGCCTCGGGACCGGGGAGCTGTTTTTT
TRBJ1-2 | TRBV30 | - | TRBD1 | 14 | CAWKETGGAYGYTF | TGTGCCTGGAAGGAAACAGGGGGCGCGTATGGCTACACCTTC
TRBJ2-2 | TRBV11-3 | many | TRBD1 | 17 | CASSLFPPDRGTGELFF | TGTGCCAGCAGCCTTTTCCCCCCGGACAGGGGCACCGGGGAGCTGTTTTTT
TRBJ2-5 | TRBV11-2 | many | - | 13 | CASSLLSGKTQYF | TGTGCCAGCAGCTTACTTTCCGGAAAGACCCAGTACTTC
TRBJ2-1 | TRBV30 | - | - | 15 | CAWSSRALTLNEQFF | TGTGCCTGGAGCTCGAGGGCCTTGACCCTCAATGAGCAGTTCTTC
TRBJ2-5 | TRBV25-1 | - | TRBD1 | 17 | CASSELRGTGGQETQYF | TGTGCCAGCAGTGAACTTAGGGGGACAGGCGGCCAAGAGACCCAGTACTTC
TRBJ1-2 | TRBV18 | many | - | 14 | CASHKTQEENGYTF | TGTGCCAGTCATAAGACTCAAGAGGAGAATGGCTACACCTTC
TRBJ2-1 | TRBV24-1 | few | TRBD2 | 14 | CATSGERLAGEQFF | TGTGCCACCAGTGGAGAGCGACTAGCGGGAGAGCAGTTCTTC
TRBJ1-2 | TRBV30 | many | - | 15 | CAWSQSLGGALGYTF | TGTGCCTGGAGTCAGTCGCTGGGGGGGGCGCTTGGCTACACCTTC
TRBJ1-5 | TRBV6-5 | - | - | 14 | CASSFVDPNQPQHF | TGTGCCAGCAGTTTTGTTGACCCTAATCAGCCCCAGCATTTT
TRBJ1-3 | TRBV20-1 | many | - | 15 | CSASDRKSSGNTIYF | TGCAGTGCTAGTGACAGGAAGAGCTCTGGAAACACCATATATTTT
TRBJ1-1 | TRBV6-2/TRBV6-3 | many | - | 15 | CASSYSGTPNTEAFF | TGTGCCAGCAGTTACTCCGGGACTCCTAACACTGAAGCTTTCTTT
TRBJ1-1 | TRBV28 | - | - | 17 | CASSLDLFQTENTEAFF | TGTGCCAGCAGTTTAGACCTCTTCCAGACGGAGAACACTGAAGCTTTCTTT
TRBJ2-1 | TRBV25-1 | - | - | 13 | CASSEYRGLSQFF | TGTGCCAGCAGTGAATATAGGGGACTCTCACAGTTCTTC
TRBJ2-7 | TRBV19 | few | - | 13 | CASSIGGTYEQYF | TGTGCCAGTAGTATAGGCGGGACCTACGAGCAGTACTTC
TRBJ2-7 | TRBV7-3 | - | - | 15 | CASSPNLGRNYEQYF | TGTGCCAGCAGCCCAAATTTGGGACGGAACTACGAGCAGTACTTC
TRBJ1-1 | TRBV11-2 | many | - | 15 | CASSLRGTQNTEAFF | TGTGCCAGCAGCTTAAGGGGCACACAGAACACTGAAGCTTTCTTT
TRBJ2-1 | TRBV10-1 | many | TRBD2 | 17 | CASSEPGLGDGRNEQFF | TGCGCCAGCAGTGAGCCGGGACTAGGGGACGGAAGGAATGAGCAGTTCTTC
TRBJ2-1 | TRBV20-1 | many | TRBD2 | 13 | CSARDPLAGEQFF | TGCAGTGCTAGAGATCCCCTAGCGGGAGAGCAGTTCTTC
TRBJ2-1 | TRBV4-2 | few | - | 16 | CASSQDGALGTSEQFF | TGTGCCAGCAGCCAAGATGGGGCGTTAGGGACGAGTGAGCAGTTCTTC
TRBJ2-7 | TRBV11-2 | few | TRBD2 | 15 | CASSSVLAAGYEQYF | TGTGCCAGCAGCTCCGTACTAGCGGCAGGGTACGAGCAGTACTTC
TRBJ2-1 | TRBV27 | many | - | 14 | CASSTIRGRNEQFF | TGTGCCAGCAGTACTATACGGGGACGCAATGAGCAGTTCTTC
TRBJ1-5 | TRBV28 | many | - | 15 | CATAGERFSNQPQHF | TGTGCCACCGCTGGGGAGAGGTTTAGCAATCAGCCCCAGCATTTT
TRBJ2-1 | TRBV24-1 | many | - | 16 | CATSDAWGSSYNEQFF | TGTGCCACCAGTGATGCTTGGGGTAGCTCCTACAATGAGCAGTTCTTC
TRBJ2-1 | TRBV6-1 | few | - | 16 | CATYPGGYVRINEQFF | TGTGCCACCTATCCTGGTGGATATGTACGGATAAATGAGCAGTTCTTC
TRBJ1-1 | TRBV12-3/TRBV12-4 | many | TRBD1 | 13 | CASSPQGRDEAFF | TGTGCCAGCAGTCCACAGGGGAGGGATGAAGCTTTCTTT
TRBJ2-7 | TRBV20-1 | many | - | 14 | CSARDPELPYEQYF | TGCAGTGCTAGAGATCCAGAACTACCCTACGAGCAGTACTTC
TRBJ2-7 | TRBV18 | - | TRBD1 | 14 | CASSTGQGEDEQCF | TGTGCCAGCTCAACAGGACAGGGAGAGGACGAGCAGTGCTTC
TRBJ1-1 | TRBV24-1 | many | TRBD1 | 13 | CANKTGVSTEAFF | TGTGCCAACAAGACAGGGGTGAGCACTGAAGCTTTCTTT
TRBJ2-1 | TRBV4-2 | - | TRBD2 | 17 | CASRAGLAGSSYNEQFF | TGTGCCAGCCGGGCGGGACTAGCGGGAAGCTCCTACAATGAGCAGTTCTTC
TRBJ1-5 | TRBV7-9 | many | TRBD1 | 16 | CASSFTGDPSNQPQHF | TGTGCCAGCAGCTTTACAGGGGACCCTAGCAATCAGCCCCAGCATTTT
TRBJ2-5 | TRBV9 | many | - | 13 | CASSGDARETQYF | TGTGCCAGCAGCGGGGACGCGAGAGAGACCCAGTACTTC
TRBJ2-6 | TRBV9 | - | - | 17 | CASSVAIEGSGANVLTF | TGTGCCAGCAGCGTAGCTATAGAAGGTTCTGGGGCCAACGTCCTGACTTTC
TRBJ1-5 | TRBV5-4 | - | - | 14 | CASSEGRGNQPQHF | TGTGCCAGCAGCGAGGGACGGGGCAATCAGCCCCAGCATTTT
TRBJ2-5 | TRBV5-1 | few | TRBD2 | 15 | CASSLSAGAGETQYF | TGCGCCAGCAGCTTGTCCGCGGGAGCAGGGGAGACCCAGTACTTC